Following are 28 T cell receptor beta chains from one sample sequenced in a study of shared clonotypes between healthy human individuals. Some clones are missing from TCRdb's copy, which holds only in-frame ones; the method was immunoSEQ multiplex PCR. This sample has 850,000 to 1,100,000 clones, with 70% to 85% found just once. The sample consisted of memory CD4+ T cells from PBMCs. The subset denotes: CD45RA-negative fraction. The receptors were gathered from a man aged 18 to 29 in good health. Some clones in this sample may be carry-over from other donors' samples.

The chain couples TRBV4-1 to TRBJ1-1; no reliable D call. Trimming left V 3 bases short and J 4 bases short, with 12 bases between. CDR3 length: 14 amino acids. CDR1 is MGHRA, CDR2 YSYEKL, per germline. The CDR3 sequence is CASSHLNRATEAFF. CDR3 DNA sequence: TGCGCCAGCAGCCACCTTAATAGGGCCACTGAAGCTTTCTTT.

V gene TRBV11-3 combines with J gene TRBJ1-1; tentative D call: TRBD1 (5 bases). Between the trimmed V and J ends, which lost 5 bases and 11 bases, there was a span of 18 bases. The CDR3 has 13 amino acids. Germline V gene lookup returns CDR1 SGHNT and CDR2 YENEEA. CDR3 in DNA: TGTGCCAGCAGCGCGGGGACCGCCGGGGGGGCTTTCTTT. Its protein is CASSAGTAGGAFF.

CDR3 sequence (DNA): TGCAGTCGGGAGCTGGGTCCTTACTCCTACGAGCAGTACTTC. This sequence encodes CSRELGPYSYEQYF. This chain joins TRBV29-1 and TRBJ2-7; a weak D match, TRBD2 (6 bases). The germline CDR1 and CDR2 sequences are SQVTM and ANQGSEA. This CDR3 has 14 residues.

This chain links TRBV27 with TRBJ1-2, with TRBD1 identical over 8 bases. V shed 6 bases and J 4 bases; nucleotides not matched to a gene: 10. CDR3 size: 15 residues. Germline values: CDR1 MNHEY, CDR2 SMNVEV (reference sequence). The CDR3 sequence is CASRPSGQGSYGYTF. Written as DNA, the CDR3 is TGTGCCAGCAGGCCAAGCGGACAGGGAAGCTATGGCTACACCTTC.

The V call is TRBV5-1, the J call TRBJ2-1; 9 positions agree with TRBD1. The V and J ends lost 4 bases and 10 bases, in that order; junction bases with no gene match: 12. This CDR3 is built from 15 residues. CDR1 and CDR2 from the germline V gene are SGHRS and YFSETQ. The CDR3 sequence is CASSRTGTGIVEQFF. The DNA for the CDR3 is TGCGCCAGCAGCCGAACCGGGACAGGGATTGTGGAGCAGTTCTTC. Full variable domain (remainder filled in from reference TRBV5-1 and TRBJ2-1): KAGVTQTPRYLIKTRGQQVTLSCSPISGHRSVSWYQQTPGQGLQFLFEYFSETQRNKGNFPGRFSGRQFSNSRSEMNVSTLELGDSALYLCASSRTGTGIVEQFFGPGTRLTVL.

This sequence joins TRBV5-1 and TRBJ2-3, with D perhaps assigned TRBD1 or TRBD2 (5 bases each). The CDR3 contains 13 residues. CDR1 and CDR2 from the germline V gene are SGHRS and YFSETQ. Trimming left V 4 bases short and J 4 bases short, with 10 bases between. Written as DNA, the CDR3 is TGCGCCAGCAGCGAGGGGACCGCAGATACGCAGTATTTT. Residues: CASSEGTADTQYF.

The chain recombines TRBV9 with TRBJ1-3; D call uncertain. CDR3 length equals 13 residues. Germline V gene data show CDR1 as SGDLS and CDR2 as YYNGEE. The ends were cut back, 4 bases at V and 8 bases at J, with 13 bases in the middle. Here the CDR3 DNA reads TGTGCCAGCAGCCCCCCATATCGGGACACCATATATTTT. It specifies CASSPPYRDTIYF.

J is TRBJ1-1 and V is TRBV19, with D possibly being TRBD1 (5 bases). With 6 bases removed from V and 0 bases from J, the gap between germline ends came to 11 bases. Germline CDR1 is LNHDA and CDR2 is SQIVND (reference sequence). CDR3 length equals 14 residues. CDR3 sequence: CASSPGNMNTEAFF. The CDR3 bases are TGTGCCAGTAGCCCAGGGAACATGAACACTGAAGCTTTCTTT. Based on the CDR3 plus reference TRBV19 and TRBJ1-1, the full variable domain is DGGITQSPKYLFRKEGQNVTLSCEQNLNHDAMYWYRQDPGQGLRLIYYSQIVNDFQKGDIAEGYSVSREKKESFPLTVTSAQKNPTAFYLCASSPGNMNTEAFFGQGTRLTVV.

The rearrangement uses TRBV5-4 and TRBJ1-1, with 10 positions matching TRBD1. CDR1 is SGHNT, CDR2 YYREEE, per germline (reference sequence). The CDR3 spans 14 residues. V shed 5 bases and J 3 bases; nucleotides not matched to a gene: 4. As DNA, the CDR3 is TGTGCCAGCAGGGACAGGGGGAGGGACACTGAAGCTTTCTTT. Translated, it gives CASRDRGRDTEAFF.

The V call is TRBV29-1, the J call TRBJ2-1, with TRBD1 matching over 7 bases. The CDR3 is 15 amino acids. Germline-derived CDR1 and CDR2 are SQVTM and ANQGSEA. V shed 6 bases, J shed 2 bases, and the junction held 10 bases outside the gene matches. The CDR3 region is CSVFAAGGAYNEQFF. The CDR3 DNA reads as TGCAGCGTCTTCGCAGCAGGGGGAGCCTACAATGAGCAGTTCTTC.

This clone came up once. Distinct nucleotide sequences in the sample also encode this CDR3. For the CDR3, the DNA is TGTGCCAGCAGCTTACTAGCAGCAAACCAAGAGACCCAGTACTTC. As protein: CASSLLAANQETQYF. The gene calls are TRBV7-2 and TRBJ2-5; tentatively, D is TRBD2 (5 bases). The CDR3 sequence is 15 residues long. Trimming stripped 2 bases from V and 0 bases from J, with 10 bases between. Per the germline V gene, CDR1 is SGHTA and CDR2 is FQGNSA.

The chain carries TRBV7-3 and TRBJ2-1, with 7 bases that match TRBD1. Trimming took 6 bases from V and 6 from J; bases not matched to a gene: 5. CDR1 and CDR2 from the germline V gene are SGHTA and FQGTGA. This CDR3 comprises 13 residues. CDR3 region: CASSKGQFNEQFF. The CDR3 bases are TGTGCCAGCAGTAAGGGACAGTTCAATGAGCAGTTCTTC. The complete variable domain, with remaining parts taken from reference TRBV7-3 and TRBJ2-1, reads GAGVSQTPSNKVTEKGKYVELRCDPISGHTALYWYRQSLGQGPEFLIYFQGTGAADDSGLPNDRFFAVRPEGSVSTLKIQRTERGDSAVYLCASSKGQFNEQFFGPGTRLTVL.

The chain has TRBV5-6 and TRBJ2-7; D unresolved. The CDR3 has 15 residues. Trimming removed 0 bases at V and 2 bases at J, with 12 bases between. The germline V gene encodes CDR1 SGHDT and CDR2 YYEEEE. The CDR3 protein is CASSLVVDGAYEQYF. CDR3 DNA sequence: TGTGCCAGCAGCTTGGTGGTAGACGGTGCCTACGAGCAGTACTTC.

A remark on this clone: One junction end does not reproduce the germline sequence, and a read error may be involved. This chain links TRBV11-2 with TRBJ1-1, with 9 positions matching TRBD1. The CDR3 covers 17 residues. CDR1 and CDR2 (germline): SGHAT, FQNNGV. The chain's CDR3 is CASSQDRGTGLNTEAFF. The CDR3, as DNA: TGCGCCAGCAGCCAAGATCGGGGGACAGGGCTGAACACTGAAGCTTTCTTT.

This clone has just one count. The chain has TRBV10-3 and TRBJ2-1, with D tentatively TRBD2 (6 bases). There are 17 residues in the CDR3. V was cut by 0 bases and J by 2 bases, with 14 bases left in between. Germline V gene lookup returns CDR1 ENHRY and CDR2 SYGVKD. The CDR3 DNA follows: TGTGCCATCAGTGAGTCGAGAGGCGGGACGGCCTACAATGAGCAGTTCTTC. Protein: CAISESRGGTAYNEQFF.

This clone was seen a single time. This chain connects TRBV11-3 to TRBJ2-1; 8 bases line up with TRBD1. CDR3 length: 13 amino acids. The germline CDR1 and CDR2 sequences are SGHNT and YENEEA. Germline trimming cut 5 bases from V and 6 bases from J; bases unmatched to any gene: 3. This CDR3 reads CASSIGQGNEQFF. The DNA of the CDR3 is TGTGCCAGCAGCATCGGACAGGGCAATGAGCAGTTCTTC.

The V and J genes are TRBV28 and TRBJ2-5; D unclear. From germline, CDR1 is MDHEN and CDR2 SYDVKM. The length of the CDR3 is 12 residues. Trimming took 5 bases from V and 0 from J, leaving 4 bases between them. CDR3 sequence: CASSRYQETQYF. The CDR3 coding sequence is TGTGCCAGCAGTCGATACCAAGAGACCCAGTACTTC.

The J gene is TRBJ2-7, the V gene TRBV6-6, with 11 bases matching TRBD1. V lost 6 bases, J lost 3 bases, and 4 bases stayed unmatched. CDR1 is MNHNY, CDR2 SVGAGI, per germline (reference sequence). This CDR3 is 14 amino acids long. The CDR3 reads CASSLGQGVYEQYF. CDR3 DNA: TGTGCCAGCAGCCTGGGACAGGGGGTCTACGAGCAGTACTTC.

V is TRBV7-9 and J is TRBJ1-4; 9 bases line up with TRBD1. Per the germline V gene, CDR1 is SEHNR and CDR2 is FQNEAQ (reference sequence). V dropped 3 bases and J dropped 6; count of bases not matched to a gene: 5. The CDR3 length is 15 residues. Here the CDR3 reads CASSFTGTGHEKLFF. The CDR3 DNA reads TGTGCCAGCAGCTTTACCGGGACAGGGCATGAAAAACTGTTTTTT.

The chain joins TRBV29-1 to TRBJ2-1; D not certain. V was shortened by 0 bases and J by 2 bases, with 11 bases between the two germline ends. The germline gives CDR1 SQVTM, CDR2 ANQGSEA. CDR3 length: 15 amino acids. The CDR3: CSVEDVALAYNEQFF. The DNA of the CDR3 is TGCAGCGTTGAAGATGTGGCCCTTGCCTACAATGAGCAGTTCTTC.

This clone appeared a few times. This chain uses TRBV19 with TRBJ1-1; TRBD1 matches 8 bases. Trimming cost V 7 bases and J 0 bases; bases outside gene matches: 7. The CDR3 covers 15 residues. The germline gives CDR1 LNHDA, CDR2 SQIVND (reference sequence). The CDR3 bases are TGTGCCAGTAAGGAGAGACAGGGGTTGAACACTGAAGCTTTCTTT. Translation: CASKERQGLNTEAFF.

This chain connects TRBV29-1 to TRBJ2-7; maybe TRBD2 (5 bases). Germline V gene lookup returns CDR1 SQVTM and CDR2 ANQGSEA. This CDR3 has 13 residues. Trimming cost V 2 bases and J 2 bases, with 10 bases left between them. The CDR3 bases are TGCAGCGTTGAAAGCGGAACCACCTACGAGCAGTACTTC. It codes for CSVESGTTYEQYF.

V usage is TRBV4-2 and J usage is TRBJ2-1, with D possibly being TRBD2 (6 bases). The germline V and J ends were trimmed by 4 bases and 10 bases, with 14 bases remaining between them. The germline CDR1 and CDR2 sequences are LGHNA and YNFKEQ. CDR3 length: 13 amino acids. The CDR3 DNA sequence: TGTGCCAGCAGCCCGGACTACCTGGCGGAGCAGTTCTTC. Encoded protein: CASSPDYLAEQFF.

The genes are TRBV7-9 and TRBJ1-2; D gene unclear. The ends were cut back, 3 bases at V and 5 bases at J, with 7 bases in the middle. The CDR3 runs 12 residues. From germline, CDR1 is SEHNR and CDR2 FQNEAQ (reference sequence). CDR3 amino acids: CASSFSGYGYTF. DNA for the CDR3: TGTGCCAGCAGCTTTTCAGGATATGGCTACACCTTC.

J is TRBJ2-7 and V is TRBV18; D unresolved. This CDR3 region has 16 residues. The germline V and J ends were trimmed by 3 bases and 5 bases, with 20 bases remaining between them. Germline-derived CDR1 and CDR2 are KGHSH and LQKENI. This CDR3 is CASSPRRGSMSDEQYF. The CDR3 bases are TGTGCCAGCTCACCCAGGCGCGGCTCAATGTCGGACGAGCAGTACTTC.

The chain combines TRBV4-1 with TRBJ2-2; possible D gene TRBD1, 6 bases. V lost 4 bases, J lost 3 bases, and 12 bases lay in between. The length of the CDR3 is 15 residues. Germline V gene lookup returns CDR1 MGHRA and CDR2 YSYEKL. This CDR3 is CASSRYYRDTGELFF. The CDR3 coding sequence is TGCGCCAGCAGCCGCTACTACAGGGACACCGGGGAGCTGTTTTTT.

The CDR3 reads CASSTVGDRRNEQFF. CDR3 coding DNA: TGTGCCAGCAGCACCGTGGGGGACAGGCGCAATGAGCAGTTCTTC. The J gene is TRBJ2-1, the V gene TRBV4-2, with 8 bases matching TRBD1. V trimming: 5 bases; J trimming: 6 bases; junction bases outside the gene matches: 9. CDR1 and CDR2 from the germline V gene are LGHNA and YNFKEQ. The CDR3 length is 15 residues.

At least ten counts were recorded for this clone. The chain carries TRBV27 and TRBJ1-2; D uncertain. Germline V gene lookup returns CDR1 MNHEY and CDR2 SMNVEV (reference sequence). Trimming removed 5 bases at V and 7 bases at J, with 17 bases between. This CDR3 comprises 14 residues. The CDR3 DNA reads TGTGCCAGCAGTCCGACCGGGCAGAGGACTGGCTACACCTTC. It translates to CASSPTGQRTGYTF.